This T cell receptor (beta chain) stems from a study of control samples from healthy donors and cancer patients. CDR3 length: 13 residues. The J segment lost 8 bases and the V segment lost 6 bases, leaving 6 bases of the junction unmatched. Per germline, CDR1 MNHEY and CDR2 SMNVEV (reference sequence). Sequencing was performed with immunoSEQ multiplex PCR; in TCRdb, only in-frame clones are kept and a portion is missing. The sample lists roughly 100,000 clones, 86% occurring once. The gene calls are TRBV27 and TRBJ1-2, with 10 bases identical to TRBD1. The specimen was blood. The TCR originated in a woman aged 45-65 years in good health. The CDR3: CASRPTGGKGYTF. CDR3 coding DNA: TGTGCCAGCAGACCGACAGGGGGCAAGGGCTACACCTTC.